This TCR beta chain was obtained from a study of shared clonotypes between healthy human individuals. Study as a whole: Each donor's CD4 naive and CD4 memory cells filled three plates apiece, CD8 naive two, and CD8 memory one.

This table comes from immunoSEQ multiplex PCR, and its TCRdb copy is limited to in-frame clones, with some not included. Of about 2.4 million clones listed, approximately 93% are singletons. As for this clone: Antigen specificity is unknown.

Study observations and caveats: Clonotype sharing among the donors was expected to vary with sequencing depth.

CD4+ cell separation produced CD45RA+ naive and CD45RA-negative memory subsets. Trimming left V 1 base short and J 7 bases short, with 17 bases between. Germline CDR1 is MNHEY and CDR2 is SMNVEV (reference sequence). CDR3 length equals 15 residues. The sequence derives from a man aged 18 to 29 in good health. Some clones in this sample may be carry-over from other donors' samples. The sample taken for sequencing was naive CD4+ T cells from PBMCs. As for subset: CD45RA+ positively selected. V is TRBV27 and J is TRBJ2-7; a possible D gene is TRBD1 (6 bases). For the CDR3, the DNA is TGTGCCAGCAGTTTATGGGGAGCGCCCCAGGGGGAGCAGTACTTC. It specifies CASSLWGAPQGEQYF.